This T cell receptor (beta chain) was sequenced during a study of OX40 agonist ivuxolimab in advanced cancers. Sequencing was performed with immunoSEQ multiplex PCR; in TCRdb, only in-frame clones are kept and a portion is missing. The repertoire holds roughly 34,000 clones, with approximately 90% as singletons. The CDR3 runs 15 residues. Trimming removed 4 bases at V and 1 base at J, with 15 bases between. CDR1 and CDR2 (germline): SGHRS, YFSETQ. Concerning this clone itself: The antigen remains undetermined.

General observations from the study: By week 6 at 0.1 to 3.0 mg/kg, blood CD4+ and CD8+ T cells had expanded clonally.

Here the sequenced sample was CD4+ or CD8+ T cells sorted from blood, taken in a trial of the OX40 agonist ivuxolimab. The chain recombines TRBV5-1 with TRBJ2-7, with D possibly TRBD2 on 6 matching bases. The origin of this receptor is an adult with an advanced solid tumor such as melanoma, head and neck, liver or kidney cancer. DNA of the CDR3: TGCGCCAGCAGCCTGCGCCGGGAGAAGTCCTACGAGCAGTACTTC. Amino acid sequence: CASSLRREKSYEQYF.